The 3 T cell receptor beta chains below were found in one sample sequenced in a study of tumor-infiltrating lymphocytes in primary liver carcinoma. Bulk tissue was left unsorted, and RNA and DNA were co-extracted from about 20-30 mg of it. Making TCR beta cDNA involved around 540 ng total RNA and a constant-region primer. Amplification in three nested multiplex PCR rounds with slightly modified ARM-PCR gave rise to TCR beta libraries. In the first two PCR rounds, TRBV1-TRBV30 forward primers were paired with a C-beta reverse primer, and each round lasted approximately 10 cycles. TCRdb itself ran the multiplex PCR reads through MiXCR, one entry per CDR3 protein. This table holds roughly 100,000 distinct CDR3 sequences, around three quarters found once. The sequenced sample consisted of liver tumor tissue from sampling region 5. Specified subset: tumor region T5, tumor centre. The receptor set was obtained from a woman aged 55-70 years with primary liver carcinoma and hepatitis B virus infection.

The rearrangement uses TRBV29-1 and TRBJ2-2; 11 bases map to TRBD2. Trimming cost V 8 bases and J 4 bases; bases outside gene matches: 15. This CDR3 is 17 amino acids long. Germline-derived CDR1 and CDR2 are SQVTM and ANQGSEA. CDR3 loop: CSPPDGSGRVGTGELFF. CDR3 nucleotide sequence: TGCAGCCCTCCCGATGGTAGCGGGAGGGTGGGCACCGGGGAGCTGTTTTTT.

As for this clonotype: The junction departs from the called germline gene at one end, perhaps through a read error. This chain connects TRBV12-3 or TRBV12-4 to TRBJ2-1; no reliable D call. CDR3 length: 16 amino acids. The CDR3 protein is CASSRARRSSYDEQFF. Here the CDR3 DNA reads TGTGCCAGCAGTCGTGCCCGGCGGAGCTCCTACGATGAGCAGTTCTTC.

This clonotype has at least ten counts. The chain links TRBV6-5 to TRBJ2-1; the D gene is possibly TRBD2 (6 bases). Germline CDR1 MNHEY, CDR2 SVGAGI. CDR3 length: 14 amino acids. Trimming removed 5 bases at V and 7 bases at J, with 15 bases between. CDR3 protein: CASSRGSGSNEQFF. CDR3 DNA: TGTGCCAGCAGTCGGGGTAGCGGTTCGAATGAGCAGTTCTTC.